These 26 T cell receptor beta chains came from one sample sequenced in a study of CD8 T cells in ankylosing spondylitis. Study observations and caveats: It appeared that ankylosing spondylitis blood was characterized by a TCR beta motif of several highly homologous variants.

TCRdb re-called the 5' RACE reads through MiXCR, storing one row per CDR3 protein. The table has 700,000 or so distinct CDR3 sequences, 15% to 20% seen once. Antigens for these TCRs are unknown. Input material: blood, either unsorted or a sorted T cell fraction (not recorded which). These receptors all stem from a male donor with ankylosing spondylitis.

V is TRBV20-1 and J is TRBJ2-2; D possibly matches TRBD1 or TRBD2 (5 bases each). The CDR3 covers 14 residues. V dropped 3 bases and J dropped 7 bases, with 15 bases sitting between them. CDR1 is DFQATT and CDR2 is SNEGSKA in the germline V gene (reference sequence). The CDR3 reads CSARVGPGVGELFF. CDR3 DNA: TGCAGTGCTAGGGTGGGGCCCGGGGTCGGGGAGCTGTTTTTT.

The DNA for the CDR3 is TGTGCCAGCAGTTCAATTGCGTCGCGCTACACCTTC. This codes for CASSSIASRYTF. This chain links TRBV28 with TRBJ1-2; D not resolved. CDR1 is MDHEN and CDR2 is SYDVKM in the germline V gene. V was trimmed by 4 bases and J by 9 bases, leaving 12 bases between them. The CDR3 spans 12 residues.

The CDR3 nucleotides read TGTGCCAGCAGCTTACAGGGGGGCCCTAATGAGCAGTTCTTC. Translation: CASSLQGGPNEQFF. The chain links TRBV7-2 to TRBJ2-1; perhaps TRBD1 as D (7 bases). V was clipped by 2 bases and J by 7 bases, with 12 bases between them. The CDR3 totals 14 residues. Looked up from germline, CDR1 is SGHTA and CDR2 is FQGNSA.

The chain couples TRBV10-1 to TRBJ2-1; maybe TRBD2 (6 bases). The CDR3 consists of 15 residues. Trimming took off 3 bases at V and 7 bases at J, with 16 bases between the two ends. Germline CDR1 reads WNHNN; CDR2 reads SYGVQD (reference sequence). CDR3 in amino acids: CASSDFAGPGNEQFF. CDR3 sequence (DNA): TGCGCCAGCAGTGATTTTGCGGGACCCGGTAATGAGCAGTTCTTC.

The CDR3 sequence is CASSDDYSNQPQHF. Written as DNA, the CDR3 is TGTGCCAGCAGCGACGATTATAGCAATCAGCCCCAGCATTTT. V is TRBV12-3 or TRBV12-4 and J is TRBJ1-5; no clear D. V gave up 6 bases and J gave up 0 bases, with 9 bases separating them. CDR3 length: 14 amino acids.

This clonotype appeared a few times. This chain uses TRBV5-1 with TRBJ1-1; tentatively, D is TRBD1 (6 bases). Germline CDR1 SGHRS, CDR2 YFSETQ. The CDR3 totals 13 residues. V was cut by 3 bases and J by 8 bases, with 14 bases left in between. For the CDR3, the DNA is TGCGCCAGCAGCTCCAACACCGGGACAGAAGCTTTCTTT. It specifies CASSSNTGTEAFF.

The CDR3 reads CASSFWRNEAFF. The CDR3 nucleotides read TGTGCCAGCAGTTTTTGGCGCAACGAAGCTTTCTTT. The J gene is TRBJ1-1, the V gene TRBV12-3 or TRBV12-4; no firm D call. The ends were cut back, 3 bases at V and 8 bases at J, with 10 bases in the middle. This CDR3 is 12 amino acids long.

The V and J genes are TRBV20-1 and TRBJ2-3; tentatively, D is TRBD2 (6 bases). V dropped 6 bases and J dropped 3 bases, with 16 bases sitting between them. The CDR3 runs to 14 residues. CDR1 and CDR2 from the germline V gene are DFQATT and SNEGSKA (reference sequence). This CDR3 is CSAFKGGSTDTQYF. DNA of the CDR3: TGCAGTGCCTTCAAAGGAGGGAGTACAGATACGCAGTATTTT.

The J gene is TRBJ2-3, the V gene TRBV7-3; D may be TRBD1 (6 bases). The germline CDR1 and CDR2 sequences are SGHTA and FQGTGA. The V and J ends lost 8 bases and 2 bases respectively, with 11 bases between them. The CDR3 is 13 residues long. The CDR3, as DNA: TGTGCCAGCGGTAGGGACAACACAGATACGCAGTATTTT. Translation: CASGRDNTDTQYF.

This clonotype was observed a few times. The chain is built from TRBV20-1 and TRBJ1-3; weak D call: TRBD1 (5 bases). Trimming stripped 6 bases from V and 0 bases from J, with 12 bases between. From germline, CDR1 is DFQATT and CDR2 SNEGSKA (reference sequence). This CDR3 region has 14 residues. This CDR3 reads CSATRQSSGNTIYF. The CDR3 bases are TGCAGTGCAACAAGACAGAGCTCTGGAAACACCATATATTTT.

V gene TRBV20-1 combines with J gene TRBJ2-1, with 9 bases identical to TRBD2. V gave up 3 bases and J gave up 12 bases; unmatched junction bases: 6. The CDR3 loop spans 12 amino acids. From germline, CDR1 is DFQATT and CDR2 SNEGSKA (reference sequence). In DNA form, the CDR3 reads TGCAGTGCTAGCGGCGGGGGGGCGACGCAGTTCTTC. Its translation: CSASGGGATQFF.

The chain joins TRBV20-1 to TRBJ2-3; D ambiguous. Trimming removed 3 bases at V and 4 bases at J, with 5 bases between. This CDR3 region has 11 residues. The germline V gene has CDR1 DFQATT and CDR2 SNEGSKA (reference sequence). In DNA, the CDR3 is TGCAGTGCTAGGTTCGCAGATACGCAGTATTTT. It encodes CSARFADTQYF.

This clonotype showed up many times. This chain links TRBV18 with TRBJ2-7; 7 bases match TRBD1. This CDR3 has 13 amino acids. V gave up 8 bases and J gave up 3 bases; unmatched junction bases: 7. Germline assignment: CDR1 KGHSH and CDR2 LQKENI. The CDR3 DNA reads TGTGCCAGCAGCCCCCGGGACAGCTACGAGCAGTACTTC. This gives the protein CASSPRDSYEQYF.

This clonotype was recorded a few times. The chain combines TRBV19 with TRBJ1-6; 8 nucleotides align to TRBD1. The V and J ends lost 7 bases and 9 bases, in that order; junction bases with no gene match: 8. The length of the CDR3 is 14 residues. From germline, CDR1 is LNHDA and CDR2 SQIVND (reference sequence). The CDR3: CASTPTGVGSPLHF. Here the CDR3 DNA reads TGTGCCAGTACCCCGACAGGGGTGGGTTCACCCCTCCACTTT.

This clonotype was recorded many times. In DNA, the CDR3 is TGCAGTGCCAACCTTGGGACCGCCATTAAAAACATTCAGTACTTC. This encodes CSANLGTAIKNIQYF. J is TRBJ2-4 and V is TRBV20-1; D may match TRBD1 or TRBD2 (5 bases each). This CDR3 contains 15 residues. The ends were cut back, 6 bases at V and 4 bases at J, with 19 bases in the middle. The germline gives CDR1 DFQATT, CDR2 SNEGSKA (reference sequence).

A few counts support this clonotype. This chain joins TRBV4-3 and TRBJ2-2, with 8 bases lining up with TRBD1. This CDR3 spans 16 amino acids. Per the germline V gene, CDR1 is LGHNA and CDR2 is YSLEER. V trimming: 0 bases; J trimming: 0 bases; junction bases outside the gene matches: 0. This CDR3 reads CASSQETGANTGELFF. CDR3 DNA: TGCGCCAGCAGCCAAGAGACAGGGGCGAACACCGGGGAGCTGTTTTTT.

This clonotype was detected only a few times. The V call is TRBV20-1, the J call TRBJ2-7, with 7 positions matching TRBD1. The CDR3 has 14 amino acids. With 3 bases clipped from V and 6 bases from J, the junction kept 11 bases outside the gene matches. Per germline, CDR1 DFQATT and CDR2 SNEGSKA (reference sequence). The CDR3 bases are TGCAGTGCTAGGGGCGACAGGGCCATTGGCGAGCAGTACTTC. It is translated as CSARGDRAIGEQYF.

This clonotype was detected only a few times. This chain uses TRBV18 with TRBJ1-1; D unresolved. The V gene's germline CDR1 is KGHSH and CDR2 LQKENI. CDR3 length: 13 residues. Trimming took 3 bases from V and 5 from J, leaving 10 bases between them. Here the CDR3 reads CASSPQARTEAFF. The DNA of the CDR3 is TGTGCCAGCTCACCTCAGGCTCGGACTGAAGCTTTCTTT.

This clonotype was counted between two and nine times. This chain uses TRBV5-1 with TRBJ2-6; tentative D call: TRBD2 (5 bases). From germline, CDR1 is SGHRS and CDR2 YFSETQ. V shed 0 bases and J shed 3 bases, with 10 bases lying between them. The CDR3 is 16 amino acids. The CDR3 DNA is TGCGCCAGCAGCTTGGTCGCGGGCTTTGGGGCCAACGTCCTGACTTTC. Its protein product is CASSLVAGFGANVLTF.

This clonotype was observed many times. This chain joins TRBV20-1 and TRBJ2-1; 10 positions agree with TRBD2. This CDR3 has 15 amino acids. Losses at the gene ends were 3 bases for V and 4 bases for J; bases not matched to a gene: 6. CDR1 is DFQATT and CDR2 is SNEGSKA in the germline V gene (reference sequence). CDR3: CSARLKRGGYNEQFF. CDR3 DNA: TGCAGTGCTAGGTTAAAGCGGGGGGGATACAATGAGCAGTTCTTC.

The chain uses TRBV18 and TRBJ1-1, with 9 positions matching TRBD1. The germline gives CDR1 KGHSH, CDR2 LQKENI. The CDR3 is 16 residues long. V dropped 2 bases and J dropped 5; count of bases not matched to a gene: 9. The CDR3 DNA is TGTGCCAGCTCACCATCGGGGGGACAGGGTGGGACTGAAGCTTTCTTT. Translation gives CASSPSGGQGGTEAFF.

This clonotype was counted only a few times. V is TRBV12-3 or TRBV12-4 and J is TRBJ1-2, with TRBD1 identical over 11 bases. The junction had 8 bases not matched to a gene; V was cut back by 6 bases and J by 8 bases. This CDR3 has 14 amino acids. The CDR3 DNA is TGTGCCAGCAGAACGGACAGGGGGCTCCGAGGCTACACCTTC. It translates to CASRTDRGLRGYTF.

The chain is built from TRBV5-1 and TRBJ2-7; 7 bases are shared with TRBD1. CDR1 and CDR2 from the germline V gene are SGHRS and YFSETQ. The V and J ends lost 0 bases and 3 bases, in that order; junction bases with no gene match: 9. This CDR3 spans 16 amino acids. The CDR3 nucleotides read TGCGCCAGCAGCTTGGCCGAGGGGGCGCCAAACTACGAGCAGTACTTC. Protein: CASSLAEGAPNYEQYF. Complete variable domain (other parts from reference TRBV5-1 and TRBJ2-7): KAGVTQTPRYLIKTRGQQVTLSCSPISGHRSVSWYQQTPGQGLQFLFEYFSETQRNKGNFPGRFSGRQFSNSRSEMNVSTLELGDSALYLCASSLAEGAPNYEQYFGPGTRLTVT.

This clonotype is a singleton in its sample. The V gene is TRBV6-2 or TRBV6-3, the J gene TRBJ2-6, with D possibly being TRBD2 (5 bases). Germline assignment: CDR1 MNHEY and CDR2 SVGEGT. The CDR3 loop spans 16 amino acids. V was clipped by 2 bases and J by 1 base, with 9 bases between them. The CDR3 sequence: CASSYPTSSGANVLTF. The CDR3 DNA is TGTGCCAGCAGTTACCCTACTAGTTCTGGGGCCAACGTCCTGACTTTC.

The chain recombines TRBV7-2 with TRBJ2-3; D gene ambiguous. Germline V CDR1 and CDR2: SGHTA, FQGNSA. V was pared by 5 bases and J by 5 bases, with 11 bases between. The CDR3 totals 13 residues. The CDR3 DNA follows: TGTGCCAGCAGCCGCAACAAAGGAGATACGCAGTATTTT. This translates into CASSRNKGDTQYF.

V is TRBV20-1 and J is TRBJ2-7; the match to TRBD2 covers 7 bases. The germline gives CDR1 DFQATT, CDR2 SNEGSKA (reference sequence). After removal of 3 bases from V and 2 bases from J, the junction contained 7 bases not matched to a gene. The CDR3 is 14 residues long. The CDR3 DNA sequence: TGCAGTGCTAGTCGGCTAGCGGTGGCCTACGAGCAGTACTTC. Amino acids: CSASRLAVAYEQYF.